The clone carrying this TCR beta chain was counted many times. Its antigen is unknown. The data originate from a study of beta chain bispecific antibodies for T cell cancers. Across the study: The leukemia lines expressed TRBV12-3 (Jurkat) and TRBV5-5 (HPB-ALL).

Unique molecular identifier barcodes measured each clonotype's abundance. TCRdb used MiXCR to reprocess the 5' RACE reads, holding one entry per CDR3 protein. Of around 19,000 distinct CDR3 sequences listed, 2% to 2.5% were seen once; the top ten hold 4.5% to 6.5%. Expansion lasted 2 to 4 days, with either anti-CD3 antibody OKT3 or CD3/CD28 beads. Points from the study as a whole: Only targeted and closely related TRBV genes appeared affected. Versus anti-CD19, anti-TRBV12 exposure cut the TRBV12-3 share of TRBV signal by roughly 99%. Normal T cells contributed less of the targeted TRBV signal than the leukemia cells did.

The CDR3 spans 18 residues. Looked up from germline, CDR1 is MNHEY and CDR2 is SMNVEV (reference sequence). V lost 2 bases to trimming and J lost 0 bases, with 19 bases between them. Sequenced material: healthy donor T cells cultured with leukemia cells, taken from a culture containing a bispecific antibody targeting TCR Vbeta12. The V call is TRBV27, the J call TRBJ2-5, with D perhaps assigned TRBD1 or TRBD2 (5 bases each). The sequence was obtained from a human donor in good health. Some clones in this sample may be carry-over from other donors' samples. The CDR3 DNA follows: TGTGCCAGCAGTTTAAGGTCCCAGGGCCTGGACTACCAAGAGACCCAGTACTTC. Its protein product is CASSLRSQGLDYQETQYF.